A selection of T cell receptor beta chains follows, all from one sample in a study of shared clonotypes between healthy human individuals. The table came from immunoSEQ multiplex PCR; TCRdb's copy has only in-frame clones and leaves some out. Here the sample spans 400,000 to 600,000 clones, roughly 80% being singletons. Sequenced sample: PBMCs. The receptors derive from a woman between 40 and 55 years old in good health. Some clones in this sample may be carry-over from other donors' samples. Each CDR3 is given with its conserved first and last residue. The order of the fields is V gene, CDR3 length, CDR3 protein.

TRBV27,16,CASSPFSGTGNGKLFF
TRBV5-1,14,CASNEGQLRETQYF
TRBV2,12,CASSGEIYEQYF
TRBV11-1,15,CASSDRGGVQEEQFF
TRBV28,15,CASSLPTGPNEKLFF
TRBV13,14,CASSLGGGPEKLFF
TRBV7-3,15,CASSRLGGIRETQYF
TRBV5-1,16,CASSLSGTTGANVLTF
TRBV6-6,14,CASSPTDVRDTQYF
TRBV30,15,CAWRIAGGPTDTQYF
TRBV29-1,14,CSVELLVGYNEQFF
TRBV20-1,11,CSASTNTEAFF
TRBV6-1,13,CASRGTNQETQYF
TRBV28,12,CATGQPNYGYTF
TRBV4-2,17,CASSQAYRQGQGETQYF
TRBV7-3,19,CASSSPPGLAGLPTDTQYF
TRBV5-4,15,CASSLLRDTDRKQYF
TRBV30,12,CAWMGFTREQYF
TRBV19,13,CASSGLGADTQYF
TRBV27,14,CASSFRTNTGELFF
TRBV6-5,14,CASSYGGLGEKLFF
TRBV28,14,CASSLGDRGYEQYF
TRBV5-1,15,CASSRGAGSGNTIYF
TRBV7-9,12,CASSRGVETQYF
TRBV6-1,13,CASTWSSPTEAFF
TRBV11-2,12,CASSRTPYEQYF
TRBV6-5,16,CASSYGPRTGLDTQYF
TRBV5-4,16,CASSSGTGVWNYGYTF
TRBV30,12,CAWGPNTYEQYF
TRBV5-1,16,CASSLDSGSPTYEQYF
TRBV27,16,CASSLVAGGTYNEQFF
TRBV5-1,19,CASSLPPGEGDSGANVLTF
TRBV7-2,18,CASSLTHSNRGVNEKLFF
TRBV28,16,CASSPPGSRADYGYTF
TRBV11-3,15,CASSLAAGAEDTQYF
TRBV6-4,13,CASSRVRNTEAFF
TRBV11-2,14,CASSLGRNNQPQHF
TRBV19,13,CASSYQGRGELFF
TRBV29-1,11,CSVDSGYEQYF
TRBV30,15,CAYSGGAGYQETQYF
TRBV19,14,CASTGHLGNQPQHF
TRBV29-1,13,CSVGTVGDEKLFF
TRBV11-2,15,CASGLQGANTGELLF
TRBV5-1,14,CASSEGQGGRTIYF
TRBV7-2,15,CASTKSGSVRGTQYF
TRBV4-1,13,CASSQDKGGEQFF
TRBV9,15,CASSVVGSMNTEAFF
TRBV5-1,14,CASSLASVRSEQYF
TRBV4-1,14,CASSRRDWNNEQFF
TRBV5-1,14,CASSLLPTDGELFF
TRBV28,14,CASTPGWEGETQYF
TRBV28,14,CASGPQGATGELFF
TRBV19,15,CASSIAGQGRGEQYF
TRBV6-1,15,CASDEASVRLYGYTF
TRBV5-1,15,CASSWRQGTEETQYF
TRBV18,14,CASSSGQGAGEQYF
TRBV30,17,CAWSPPDGTGGNYEQYF
TRBV29-1,14,CSVAPGHMNTEAFF
TRBV5-1,14,CASSPRQGAVEQYF